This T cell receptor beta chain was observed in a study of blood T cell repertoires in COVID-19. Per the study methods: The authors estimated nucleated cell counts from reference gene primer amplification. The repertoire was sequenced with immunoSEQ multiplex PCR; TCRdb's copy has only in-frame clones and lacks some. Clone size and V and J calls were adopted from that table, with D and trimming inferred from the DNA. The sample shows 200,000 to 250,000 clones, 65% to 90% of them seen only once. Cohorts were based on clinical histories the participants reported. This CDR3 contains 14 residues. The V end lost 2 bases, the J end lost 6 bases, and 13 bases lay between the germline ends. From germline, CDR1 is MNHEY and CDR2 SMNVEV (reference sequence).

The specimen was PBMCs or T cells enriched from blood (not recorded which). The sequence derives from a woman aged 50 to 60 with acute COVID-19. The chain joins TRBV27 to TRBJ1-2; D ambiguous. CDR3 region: CASSLTAASHGYTF. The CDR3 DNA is TGTGCCAGCAGTTTAACAGCGGCATCCCATGGCTACACCTTC.